Following are 17 T cell receptor beta chains from one sample sequenced in a study of T cells in localized non-small cell lung cancer. The repertoire was sequenced with immunoSEQ multiplex PCR; TCRdb's copy has only in-frame clones and lacks some. Of approximately 31,000 clones listed, approximately 86% were seen once; the top ten hold around 17%. The sequencing here drew on peripheral blood mononuclear cells, taken before any cancer treatment. These receptors were obtained from a man aged 35 to 69 with stage III lung adenocarcinoma.

The chain employs TRBV6-6 and TRBJ1-3; D uncertain. Looked up from germline, CDR1 is MNHNY and CDR2 is SVGAGI (reference sequence). V was pared by 6 bases and J by 2 bases, with 14 bases between. The CDR3 loop spans 15 amino acids. The CDR3 loop is CASRAPGSAGNTIYF. The CDR3 DNA is TGTGCCAGCAGAGCCCCGGGGAGCGCTGGAAACACCATATATTTT.

This clone turned up a few times. This chain uses TRBV9 with TRBJ2-3; D gene uncertain. The CDR3 contains 13 residues. The V end lost 0 bases, the J end lost 5 bases, and 7 bases lay between the germline ends. Germline CDR1 and CDR2: SGDLS and YYNGEE. DNA of the CDR3: TGTGCCAGCAGCGTAGAGCTCCAAGATACGCAGTATTTT. Protein sequence: CASSVELQDTQYF. Full variable domain (remainder filled in from reference TRBV9 and TRBJ2-3): DSGVTQTPKHLITATGQRVTLRCSPRSGDLSVYWYQQSLDQGLQFLIQYYNGEERAKGNILERFSAQQFPDLHSELNLSSLELGDSALYFCASSVELQDTQYFGPGTRLTVL.

This clone was found once. The chain is built from TRBV7-3 and TRBJ2-1, with D unclear. V was shortened by 1 base and J by 8 bases, with 12 bases between the two germline ends. The CDR3 covers 14 residues. Germline values: CDR1 SGHTA, CDR2 FQGTGA. In DNA form, the CDR3 reads TGTGCCAGCAGCTTAAGCGGCCCGAATGATGAGCAGTTCTTC. It specifies CASSLSGPNDEQFF. The full variable domain, its missing parts supplied by reference TRBV7-3 and TRBJ2-1, is GAGVSQTPSNKVTEKGKYVELRCDPISGHTALYWYRQSLGQGPEFLIYFQGTGAADDSGLPNDRFFAVRPEGSVSTLKIQRTERGDSAVYLCASSLSGPNDEQFFGPGTRLTVL.

This clone showed up just once. The chain combines TRBV5-6 with TRBJ1-6, with 7 bases identical to TRBD1. J was trimmed by 7 bases and V by 1 base; bases with no gene match: 8. Germline V gene lookup returns CDR1 SGHDT and CDR2 YYEEEE. The CDR3 covers 16 residues. DNA for the CDR3: TGTGCCAGCAGCTTGTCCCCCGGGACAGTCAATTCACCCCTCCACTTT. Residues: CASSLSPGTVNSPLHF. The variable domain in full, with the rest retrieved from reference TRBV5-6 and TRBJ1-6, is DAGVTQSPTHLIKTRGQQVTLRCSPKSGHDTVSWYQQALGQGPQFIFQYYEEEERQRGNFPDRFSGHQFPNYSSELNVNALLLGDSALYLCASSLSPGTVNSPLHFGNGTRLTVT.

The chain uses TRBV18 and TRBJ1-4; D perhaps matches TRBD1 (5 bases). CDR3 size: 13 residues. V lost 1 base and J 11 bases, leaving 11 bases between the germline ends. Germline V gene data show CDR1 as KGHSH and CDR2 as LQKENI. CDR3 in amino acids: CASSPRSGDKLFF. CDR3 coding DNA: TGTGCCAGCTCACCACGGTCGGGGGACAAACTGTTTTTT.

J is TRBJ1-1 and V is TRBV19, with 7 bases identical to TRBD1. This CDR3 comprises 14 residues. J was trimmed by 0 bases and V by 6 bases; bases with no gene match: 4. Germline values: CDR1 LNHDA, CDR2 SQIVND (reference sequence). The CDR3 spells CASRAGQLNTEAFF. CDR3 coding DNA: TGTGCCAGTAGGGCGGGACAGTTGAACACTGAAGCTTTCTTT. Combining the CDR3 with reference TRBV19 and TRBJ1-1 gives the whole variable domain DGGITQSPKYLFRKEGQNVTLSCEQNLNHDAMYWYRQDPGQGLRLIYYSQIVNDFQKGDIAEGYSVSREKKESFPLTVTSAQKNPTAFYLCASRAGQLNTEAFFGQGTRLTVV.

The chain recombines TRBV11-3 with TRBJ2-3; D is possibly TRBD1 or TRBD2 (5 bases each). The V gene lost 5 bases and the J gene lost 5 bases, with 14 bases spanning the gap. The CDR3 is 14 amino acids. Germline loops: CDR1 SGHNT, CDR2 YENEEA. The CDR3 protein is CASSGPGRQDTQYF. As DNA, the CDR3 is TGTGCCAGCAGCGGTCCGGGACGGCAAGATACGCAGTATTTT.

The chain employs TRBV4-3 and TRBJ1-2, with D unresolved. Germline V gene sequence: CDR1 LGHNA, CDR2 YSLEER. This CDR3 contains 15 residues. Trimming took 1 base from V and 7 from J, leaving 16 bases between them. The CDR3 bases are TGCGCCAGCAGCCAAGGAGCACAGAGGATCGGTGGCTACACCTTC. It translates to CASSQGAQRIGGYTF.

The CDR3 loop is CASSYSQPGELFF. The CDR3 nucleotides are TGTGCCAGCAGTTACTCCCAGCCCGGGGAGCTGTTTTTT. The chain recombines TRBV6-6 with TRBJ2-2; D remains ambiguous. Germline CDR1 and CDR2: MNHNY and SVGAGI (reference sequence). V dropped 0 bases and J dropped 6 bases, with 5 bases sitting between them. This CDR3 comprises 13 residues.

The chain is built from TRBV5-1 and TRBJ1-3; D perhaps matches TRBD1 (5 bases). Germline assignment: CDR1 SGHRS and CDR2 YFSETQ. V was clipped by 4 bases and J by 3 bases, with 14 bases between them. CDR3 length: 15 residues. The CDR3 nucleotides read TGCGCCAGCAGCCCTACCGGGACCGATGGAAACACCATATATTTT. Encoded protein: CASSPTGTDGNTIYF.

The chain couples TRBV18 to TRBJ2-5; weak D call: TRBD2 (5 bases). Trimming pared 1 base from V and 3 bases from J, leaving 9 bases between. The CDR3 spans 14 residues. Germline V CDR1 and CDR2: KGHSH, LQKENI. The CDR3 DNA sequence: TGTGCCAGCTCACCACGGATCGGGGAAGAGACCCAGTACTTC. It yields the protein CASSPRIGEETQYF.

The V call is TRBV4-1, the J call TRBJ1-2, with unresolved D. CDR3 length equals 17 residues. Germline values: CDR1 MGHRA, CDR2 YSYEKL. The V end was cut by 1 base, the J end by 4 bases, with 19 bases between. The CDR3 sequence is CASSQAAGSPGAYGYTF. In DNA, the CDR3 is TGCGCCAGCAGCCAAGCAGCCGGGTCCCCCGGCGCCTATGGCTACACCTTC.

V gene TRBV2 combines with J gene TRBJ2-1; 14 positions match TRBD2. From germline, CDR1 is SNHLY and CDR2 FYNNEI. CDR3 size: 20 residues. V trimming: 4 bases; J trimming: 7 bases; junction bases outside the gene matches: 18. The CDR3 nucleotides read TGTGCCAGCAGTGCCCGCTCCGCGGTGACTAGCGGGGGGGCGCGGAATGAGCAGTTCTTC. This translates into CASSARSAVTSGGARNEQFF.

The chain has TRBV11-2 and TRBJ1-4; maybe TRBD1 (5 bases). The CDR3 is 15 amino acids. V lost 2 bases and J 2 bases, leaving 9 bases between the germline ends. Germline V CDR1 and CDR2: SGHAT, FQNNGV. The CDR3: CASSLFGTTNEKLFF. CDR3 nucleotide sequence: TGTGCCAGCAGCTTATTCGGGACGACTAATGAAAAACTGTTTTTT.

This chain uses TRBV11-2 with TRBJ1-2, with a weak D call TRBD1 (5 bases). The length of the CDR3 is 14 residues. V lost 2 bases, J lost 4 bases, and 11 bases lay in between. Germline V gene lookup returns CDR1 SGHAT and CDR2 FQNNGV. CDR3 nucleotide sequence: TGTGCCAGCAGCTTATATGGGGGGGGCTATGGCTACACCTTC. Translation: CASSLYGGGYGYTF. Variable domain in full (rest from reference TRBV11-2 and TRBJ1-2): EAGVAQSPRYKIIEKRQSVAFWCNPISGHATLYWYQQILGQGPKLLIQFQNNGVVDDSQLPKDRFSAERLKGVDSTLKIQPAKLEDSAVYLCASSLYGGGYGYTFGSGTRLTVV.

The DNA of the CDR3 is TGCGCCAGCAGCTATGGACAGGGCCAAGGGGAGACCCAGTACTTC. Translation: CASSYGQGQGETQYF. The rearrangement joins TRBV4-1 to TRBJ2-5, with TRBD1 identical over 8 bases. Germline V gene sequence: CDR1 MGHRA, CDR2 YSYEKL. Trimming took 5 bases from V and 5 from J; bases not matched to a gene: 10. The CDR3 totals 15 residues.

This clone has just one count. The chain links TRBV7-9 to TRBJ2-7; 9 bases are a match to TRBD2. With 2 bases clipped from V and 3 bases from J, the junction kept 8 bases outside the gene matches. The CDR3 has 16 amino acids. Germline values: CDR1 SEHNR, CDR2 FQNEAQ (reference sequence). The CDR3 loop reads CASSLRKAGGDYEQYF. DNA of the CDR3: TGTGCCAGCAGCTTAAGAAAAGCGGGGGGTGACTACGAGCAGTACTTC.